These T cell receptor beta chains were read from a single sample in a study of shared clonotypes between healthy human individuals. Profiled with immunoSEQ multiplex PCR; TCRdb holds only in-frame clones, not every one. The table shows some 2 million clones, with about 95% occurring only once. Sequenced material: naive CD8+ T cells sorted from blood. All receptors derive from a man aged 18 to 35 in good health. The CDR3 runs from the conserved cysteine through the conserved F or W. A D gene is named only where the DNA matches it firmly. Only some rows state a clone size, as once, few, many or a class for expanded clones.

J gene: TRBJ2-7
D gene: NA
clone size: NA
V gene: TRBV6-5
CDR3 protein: CASSYIGESSYEQYF
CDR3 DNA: TGTGCCAGCAGTTACATAGGGGAGAGCTCCTACGAGCAGTACTTC

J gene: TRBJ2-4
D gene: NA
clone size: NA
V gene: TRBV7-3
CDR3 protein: CASSLTAGGNIQYF
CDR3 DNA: TGTGCCAGCAGCTTAACGGCAGGGGGGAACATTCAGTACTTC

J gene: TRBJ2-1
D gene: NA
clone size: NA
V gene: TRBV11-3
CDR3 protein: CASSQGPPMGNEQFF
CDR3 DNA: TGTGCCAGCAGCCAGGGCCCACCCATGGGCAATGAGCAGTTCTTC

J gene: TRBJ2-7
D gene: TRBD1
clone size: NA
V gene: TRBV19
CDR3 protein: CASSIGTGFEQYF
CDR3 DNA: TGTGCCAGTAGTATCGGGACAGGGTTCGAGCAGTACTTC

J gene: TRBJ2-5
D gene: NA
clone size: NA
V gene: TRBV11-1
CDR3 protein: CASQRLEETQYF
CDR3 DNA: TGTGCCAGCCAGAGGCTAGAAGAGACCCAGTACTTC

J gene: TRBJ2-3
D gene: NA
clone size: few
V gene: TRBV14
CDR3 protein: CASSLYADTQYF
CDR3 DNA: TGTGCCAGCAGCCTTTACGCAGATACGCAGTATTTT

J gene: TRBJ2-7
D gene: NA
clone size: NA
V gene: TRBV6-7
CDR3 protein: CASSHLGDYEQYF
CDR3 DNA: TGTGCCAGCAGTCACCTCGGGGACTACGAGCAGTACTTC

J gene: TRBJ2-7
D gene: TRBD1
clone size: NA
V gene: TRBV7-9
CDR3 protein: CASSPPEGQDRHEQYF
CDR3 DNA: TGTGCCAGCAGCCCCCCCGAAGGACAGGATAGGCACGAGCAGTACTTC

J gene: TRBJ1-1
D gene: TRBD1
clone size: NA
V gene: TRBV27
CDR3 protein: CASSFLTPKGASNTEAFF
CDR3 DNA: TGTGCCAGCAGTTTCTTGACTCCAAAGGGGGCCTCGAACACTGAAGCTTTCTTT

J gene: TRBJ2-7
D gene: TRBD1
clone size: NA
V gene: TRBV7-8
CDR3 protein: CASSLATGIFYEQYF
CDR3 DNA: TGTGCCAGCAGCTTAGCGACAGGGATTTTCTACGAGCAGTACTTC

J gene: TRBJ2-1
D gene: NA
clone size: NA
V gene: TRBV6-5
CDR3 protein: CASSIARSSYNEQFF
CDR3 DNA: TGTGCCAGCAGTATAGCGCGAAGCTCCTACAATGAGCAGTTCTTC

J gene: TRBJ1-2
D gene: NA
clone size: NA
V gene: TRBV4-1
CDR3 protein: CASSQEWQGNYGYTF
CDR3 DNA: TGCGCCAGCAGCCAAGAATGGCAGGGGAACTATGGCTACACCTTC

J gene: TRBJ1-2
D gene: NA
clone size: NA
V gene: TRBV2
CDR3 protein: CASLRAGADGYTF
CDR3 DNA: TGTGCCAGCCTACGCGCAGGGGCGGATGGCTACACCTTC

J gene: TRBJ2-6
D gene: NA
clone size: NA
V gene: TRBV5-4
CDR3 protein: CASSLTEANVLTF
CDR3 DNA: TGTGCCAGCAGCCTTACAGAGGCCAACGTCCTGACTTTC

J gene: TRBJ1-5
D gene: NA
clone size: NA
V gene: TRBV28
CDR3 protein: CASSSVGETGFNQPQHF
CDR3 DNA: TGTGCCAGCAGTTCCGTGGGGGAAACAGGATTCAATCAGCCCCAGCATTTT

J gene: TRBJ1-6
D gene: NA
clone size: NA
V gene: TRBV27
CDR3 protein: CASTISGGNSPLHF
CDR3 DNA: TGTGCCAGCACCATATCGGGCGGCAATTCACCCCTCCACTTT

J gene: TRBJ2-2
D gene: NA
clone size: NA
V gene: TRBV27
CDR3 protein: CASSYTGELFF
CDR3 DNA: TGTGCCAGCAGTTATACCGGGGAGCTGTTTTTT

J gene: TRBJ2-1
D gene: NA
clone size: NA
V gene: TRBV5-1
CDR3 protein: CASSSYPLGDGEQFF
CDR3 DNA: TGCGCCAGCAGCTCCTACCCTTTAGGGGACGGTGAGCAGTTCTTC

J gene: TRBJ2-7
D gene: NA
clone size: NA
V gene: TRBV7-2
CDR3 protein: CASSLGGVYYEQYF
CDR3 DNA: TGTGCCAGCAGCTTAGGCGGGGTCTACTACGAGCAGTACTTC

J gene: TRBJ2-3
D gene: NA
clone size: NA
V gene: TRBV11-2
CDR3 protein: CASSLELGRTDTQYF
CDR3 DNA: TGTGCCAGCAGCTTAGAGTTGGGCCGCACAGATACGCAGTATTTT

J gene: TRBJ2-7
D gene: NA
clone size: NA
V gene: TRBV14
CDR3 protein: CASSQTSQGTYEQYF
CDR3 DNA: TGTGCCAGCAGCCAGACGTCGCAGGGGACCTACGAGCAGTACTTC

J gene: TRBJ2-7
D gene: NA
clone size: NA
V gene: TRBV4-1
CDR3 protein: CASSQDAGAYEQYF
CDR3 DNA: TGCGCCAGCAGCCAGGACGCAGGGGCCTACGAGCAGTACTTC

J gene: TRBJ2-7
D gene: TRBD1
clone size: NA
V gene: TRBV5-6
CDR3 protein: CASSYGTGVREQYF
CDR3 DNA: TGTGCCAGCAGCTACGGGACAGGGGTAAGGGAGCAGTACTTC

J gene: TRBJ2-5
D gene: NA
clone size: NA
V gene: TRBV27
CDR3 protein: CASSSRDTQYF
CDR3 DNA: TGTGCCAGCAGTTCTAGAGACACCCAGTACTTC

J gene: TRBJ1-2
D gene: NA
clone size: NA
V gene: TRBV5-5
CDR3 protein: CASSYGAVTEDGYTF
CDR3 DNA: TGTGCCAGCAGTTACGGGGCAGTAACAGAGGATGGCTACACCTTC

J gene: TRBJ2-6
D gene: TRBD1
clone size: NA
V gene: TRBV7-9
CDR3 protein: CASGTGPSGANVLTF
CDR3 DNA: TGTGCCAGCGGGACAGGGCCATCTGGGGCCAACGTCCTGACTTTC

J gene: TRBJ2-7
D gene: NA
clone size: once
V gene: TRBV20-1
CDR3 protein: CSARVQGTQYF
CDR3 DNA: TGCAGTGCTAGAGTCCAGGGGACGCAGTACTTC

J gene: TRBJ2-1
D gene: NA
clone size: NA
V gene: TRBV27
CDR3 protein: CASAPGNVNNEQFF
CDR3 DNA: TGTGCCAGCGCTCCCGGGAATGTAAACAATGAGCAGTTCTTC

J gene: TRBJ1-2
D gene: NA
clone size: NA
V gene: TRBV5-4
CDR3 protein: CASSTETEHRIYGYTF
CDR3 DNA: TGTGCCAGCAGTACCGAGACGGAGCATCGTATTTATGGCTACACCTTC

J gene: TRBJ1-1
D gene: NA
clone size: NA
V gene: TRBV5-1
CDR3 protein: CASSLDEGPGVNTEAFF
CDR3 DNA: TGCGCCAGCAGCTTGGACGAGGGGCCGGGGGTGAACACTGAAGCTTTCTTT

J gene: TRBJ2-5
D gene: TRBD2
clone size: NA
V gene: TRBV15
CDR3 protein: CATGIAGEWETQYF
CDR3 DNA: TGTGCCACCGGTATAGCGGGAGAATGGGAGACCCAGTACTTC

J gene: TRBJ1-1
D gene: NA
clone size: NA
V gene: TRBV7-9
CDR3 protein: CASSPPLDTEAFF
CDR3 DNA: TGTGCCAGCAGCCCCCCTTTGGACACTGAAGCTTTCTTT

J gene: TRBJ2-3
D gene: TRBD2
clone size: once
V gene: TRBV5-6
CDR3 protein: CASSLLAGGEDTDTQYF
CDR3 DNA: TGTGCCAGCAGCTTACTAGCGGGGGGCGAGGACACAGATACGCAGTATTTT